This TCR beta chain was observed in a study of early T cells in non-severe SARS-CoV-2 infection. Attachment of unique molecular identifiers was made to individual cDNA molecules. TCRdb fed the 5' RACE reads into MiXCR, producing one record per CDR3 protein. The sample holds 40,000 or so distinct CDR3 sequences, less than 7% seen once. V lost 6 bases and J lost 2, with 6 bases in between. The CDR3 length is 12 residues. This clonotype was recorded many times. This TCR was recovered from an adult who was a healthcare worker with PCR-confirmed SARS-CoV-2 infection or an uninfected control (not recorded which). The sequenced sample was whole blood, obtained at baseline. The chain combines TRBV12-3 or TRBV12-4 with TRBJ2-3; no clear D gene. CDR3 in amino acids: CASRRFTDTQYF. In DNA form, the CDR3 reads TGTGCCAGCAGGCGGTTCACAGATACGCAGTATTTT.